The 16 T cell receptor beta chains reported below all come from one sample, sequenced in a study of blood T cell repertoires in COVID-19. Here immunoSEQ multiplex PCR was the method, and the copy in TCRdb shows in-frame clones only, minus some. The profile covers tens of thousands of clones, with around 86% appearing a single time and around 29% taken by the ten largest. The sequenced material came from peripheral blood. The source is a woman older than 75 with active or convalescent COVID-19.

This sequence joins TRBV7-3 and TRBJ1-6, with TRBD1 as a possible D gene (6 bases). This CDR3 spans 14 amino acids. The germline gives CDR1 SGHTA, CDR2 FQGTGA. Trimming shortened V by 5 bases and J by 9 bases, and 14 bases separated the two germline ends. The CDR3 DNA reads TGTGCCAGCAGCCAGGGGTTGAATCGTTCACCCCTCCACTTT. It yields the protein CASSQGLNRSPLHF.

The genes are TRBV5-8 and TRBJ1-1, with D hard to call. The CDR3 covers 13 residues. Germline values: CDR1 SGHTS, CDR2 YDEGEE. V was pared by 0 bases and J by 11 bases, with 14 bases between. The CDR3, as DNA: TGTGCCAGCAGCTTGGAAACCGAGCTGGAGGCTTTCTTT. Its protein is CASSLETELEAFF.

V gene TRBV9 combines with J gene TRBJ1-1; 9 nucleotides agree with TRBD1. The CDR3 sequence is 17 residues long. V lost 0 bases and J lost 3; bases outside the gene matches: 9. The germline gives CDR1 SGDLS, CDR2 YYNGEE. DNA for the CDR3: TGTGCCAGCAGCGTAGCCGACGGGACAGGGCGGGACACTGAAGCTTTCTTT. Encoded protein: CASSVADGTGRDTEAFF.

The chain combines TRBV6-5 with TRBJ2-4; D is undetermined. The CDR3 has 14 residues. V lost 7 bases to trimming and J lost 5 bases, with 15 bases between them. Germline assignment: CDR1 MNHEY and CDR2 SVGAGI. The CDR3 sequence is CASKEKTRENIQYF. CDR3 nucleotide sequence: TGTGCCAGCAAGGAGAAAACAAGAGAAAACATTCAGTACTTC.

The chain is built from TRBV3-1 (or the pseudogene TRBV3-2) and TRBJ1-2; tentative D call: TRBD1 (5 bases). The CDR3 loop spans 12 amino acids. CDR1 LGHDT and CDR2 YNNKEL come from the germline V gene (reference sequence). V lost 1 base and J 8 bases, leaving 8 bases between the germline ends. CDR3 coding DNA: TGTGCCAGCAGCCAAGTGCGGACAGGCTACACCTTC. Protein sequence: CASSQVRTGYTF.

J is TRBJ2-1 and V is TRBV7-2, with D possibly being TRBD2 (6 bases). CDR3 length: 12 residues. V lost 7 bases and J lost 9, with 13 bases in between. The V gene's germline CDR1 is SGHTA and CDR2 FQGNSA. CDR3 in DNA: TGTGCCAGCATCATGACTAGAGGTGAGCAGTTCTTC. Protein product: CASIMTRGEQFF.

The V call is TRBV9, the J call TRBJ2-2; the D gene is possibly TRBD2 (6 bases). The CDR3 loop spans 14 amino acids. V lost 5 bases to trimming and J lost 6 bases, with 14 bases between them. Per germline, CDR1 SGDLS and CDR2 YYNGEE. The DNA of the CDR3 is TGTGCCAGCAGATCCACTAGCCTAGCCGGGGAGCTGTTTTTT. Amino acids: CASRSTSLAGELFF.

The chain employs TRBV28 and TRBJ2-5, with 8 bases fitting TRBD1. The germline CDR1 and CDR2 sequences are MDHEN and SYDVKM. The CDR3 runs to 16 residues. The junction had 7 bases not matched to a gene; V was cut back by 3 bases and J by 1 base. The chain's CDR3 is CASSFTDRVGQETQYF. CDR3 nucleotide sequence: TGTGCCAGCAGTTTTACGGACAGGGTGGGCCAAGAGACCCAGTACTTC.

V usage is TRBV12-3 or TRBV12-4 and J usage is TRBJ2-7; D gene ambiguous. This CDR3 has 12 residues. Deletions cut 6 bases from V and 6 bases from J, with 12 bases between. The CDR3 sequence is CASRPLVGEQYF. CDR3 bases: TGTGCCAGCAGGCCCCTAGTAGGCGAGCAGTACTTC.

The chain links TRBV5-1 to TRBJ2-1; D is possibly TRBD2 (6 bases). The V end was cut by 4 bases, the J end by 7 bases, with 12 bases between. Germline loops: CDR1 SGHRS, CDR2 YFSETQ. The length of the CDR3 is 13 residues. The CDR3 DNA sequence: TGCGCCAGCAGCCAGGGACTCGTAAATGAGCAGTTCTTC. Protein product: CASSQGLVNEQFF.

The V call is TRBV10-3, the J call TRBJ2-2, with 10 bases aligning to TRBD1. Germline trimming cut 8 bases from V and 4 bases from J; bases unmatched to any gene: 13. The CDR3 runs to 17 residues. Germline CDR1 and CDR2: ENHRY and SYGVKD. CDR3 DNA: TGTGCCATCGGGGGGGTTCCGGGACAGGGGATCACCGGGGAGCTGTTTTTT. Translating gives CAIGGVPGQGITGELFF.

The gene calls are TRBV7-9 and TRBJ2-3, with 10 positions matching TRBD2. The CDR3 is 20 residues long. Germline lookup yields CDR1 SEHNR and CDR2 FQNEAQ (reference sequence). The ends lost 5 bases at V and 2 bases at J; junction bases unmatched: 19. DNA of the CDR3: TGTGCCAGCAGCACAGGGGTCAGCGGGGGGGCCCAGGCCCTCACAGATACGCAGTATTTT. Translating gives CASSTGVSGGAQALTDTQYF.

The J gene is TRBJ2-3, the V gene TRBV9; weak D call: TRBD1 (6 bases). The CDR3 has 13 amino acids. Per germline, CDR1 SGDLS and CDR2 YYNGEE. The germline V and J ends were trimmed by 2 bases and 4 bases, with 8 bases remaining between them. The CDR3 here is CASSVGAADTQYF. The CDR3, as DNA: TGTGCCAGCAGCGTGGGGGCAGCAGATACGCAGTATTTT.

J is TRBJ2-3 and V is TRBV13, with TRBD2 identical over 9 bases. V shed 4 bases, J shed 2 bases, and the junction held 16 bases outside the gene matches. The CDR3 covers 19 residues. Per germline, CDR1 PRHDT and CDR2 FYEKMQ (reference sequence). The CDR3 protein is CASSSRADSGGITTDTQYF. The CDR3 region has the DNA TGTGCCAGCAGCTCCCGGGCGGATAGCGGGGGAATTACCACAGATACGCAGTATTTT.

V is TRBV6-2 or TRBV6-3 and J is TRBJ2-2; 8 nucleotides match TRBD2. Germline CDR1 MNHEY, CDR2 SVGEGT. This CDR3 is built from 18 residues. J was trimmed by 0 bases and V by 3 bases; bases with no gene match: 9. The CDR3 DNA sequence: TGTGCCAGCAGTTATGAAGTAGCGGGGTCCGCGAACACCGGGGAGCTGTTTTTT. The encoded protein is CASSYEVAGSANTGELFF.

The chain couples TRBV18 to TRBJ1-6, with TRBD1 matching over 7 bases. The V segment lost 3 bases and the J segment 8 bases; nucleotides outside the gene matches: 4. CDR1 is KGHSH and CDR2 is LQKENI in the germline V gene. The CDR3 consists of 14 residues. CDR3: CASSPTGEDSPLHF. The CDR3 nucleotides read TGTGCCAGCTCACCTACAGGGGAGGATTCACCCCTCCACTTT.